Listed below are T cell receptor beta chains from one sample, sequenced in a study of cytomegalovirus exposure and HLA in healthy donors. The data were produced by immunoSEQ multiplex PCR, yet TCRdb's version contains in-frame clones alone and is incomplete. The sample lists about 180,000 clones, over 80% occurring once. Sequences were obtained from PBMCs. Source of these receptors: a girl between 10 and 17 years old in good health and CMV-seropositive. CDR3s include the opening cysteine and the closing phenylalanine or tryptophan. Rows may omit the clone size; those that give it use once, few, many or a size class.

J | length | size | V | CDR3
TRBJ1-3 | 14 | - | TRBV27 | CASGPGTLGNTIYF
TRBJ2-7 | 15 | few | TRBV4-1 | CASSQDSLAGYEQYF
TRBJ2-7 | 13 | - | TRBV19 | CASSKDFSYEQYF
TRBJ2-1 | 15 | - | TRBV6-1 | CASSTRLAGVHEQFF
TRBJ1-1 | 12 | - | TRBV28 | CASTLGGTEAFF
TRBJ2-2 | 16 | - | TRBV18 | CASSPNVGGLTGELFF
TRBJ2-2 | 20 | - | TRBV4-2 | CASSQATPGLAGGQGGELFF
TRBJ1-1 | 11 | - | TRBV20-1 | CSDKGLGKAFF
TRBJ2-3 | 14 | once | TRBV9 | CASSRPGETDTQYF
TRBJ1-1 | 13 | - | TRBV6-5 | CASKEGWDTEAFF
TRBJ2-7 | 14 | - | TRBV19 | CASSITGGNYEQYF
TRBJ2-7 | 14 | - | TRBV7-8 | CASSLADFSYEQYF
TRBJ2-7 | 14 | - | TRBV6-6 | CASSTRQGSYEQYF
TRBJ2-7 | 14 | - | TRBV30 | CAWSPLTSYYEQYF